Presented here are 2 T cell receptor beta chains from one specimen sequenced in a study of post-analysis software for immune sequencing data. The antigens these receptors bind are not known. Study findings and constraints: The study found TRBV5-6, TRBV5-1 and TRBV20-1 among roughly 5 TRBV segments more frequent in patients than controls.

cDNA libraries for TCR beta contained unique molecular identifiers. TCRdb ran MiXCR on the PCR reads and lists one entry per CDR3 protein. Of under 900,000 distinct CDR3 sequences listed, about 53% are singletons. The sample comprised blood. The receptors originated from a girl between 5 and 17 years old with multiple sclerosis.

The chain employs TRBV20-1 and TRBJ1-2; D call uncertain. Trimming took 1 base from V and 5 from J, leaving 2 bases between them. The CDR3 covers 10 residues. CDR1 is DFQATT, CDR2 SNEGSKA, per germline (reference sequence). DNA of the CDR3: TGCAGTGCTAGAGGATATGGCTACACCTTC. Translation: CSARGYGYTF.

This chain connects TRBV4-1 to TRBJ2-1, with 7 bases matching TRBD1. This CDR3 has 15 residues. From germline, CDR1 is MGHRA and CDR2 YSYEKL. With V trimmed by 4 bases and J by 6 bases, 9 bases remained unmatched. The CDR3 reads CASSLPYTGVNEQFF. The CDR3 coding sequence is TGCGCCAGCAGCCTACCTTATACAGGGGTCAATGAGCAGTTCTTC.